This T cell receptor beta chain was found in a study of T cell responses to AZD1222 COVID-19 vaccine. A note on this clone: Its antigen remains unidentified.

Measured with immunoSEQ multiplex PCR; TCRdb has only the in-frame clones, and not every one. The sample lists roughly 150,000 clones; around 89% were seen once. The length of the CDR3 is 16 residues. V dropped 4 bases and J dropped 5; count of bases not matched to a gene: 12. Germline V gives CDR1 SGHRS, CDR2 YFSETQ. Study-wide points: Just six or seven AZD1222 recipients tested seropositive at baseline. Spike-specific TCR breadth and depth went up after people got two AZD1222 doses.

The TCR originated in an adult in good health. Sequencing used peripheral blood, obtained on day 0 of MenACWY control vaccination. The chain joins TRBV5-1 to TRBJ2-1, with 7 positions matching TRBD2. CDR3 DNA: TGCGCCAGCAGCCCGTGGGGCGGGGGTCGAAACAATGAGCAGTTCTTC. Protein sequence: CASSPWGGGRNNEQFF.